This T cell receptor (beta chain) was observed in a study of T cells in Graves' hyperthyroidism and ophthalmopathy. On the study more broadly: Blood from the periphery was taken at initial diagnosis, before any treatment.

V trimming: 5 bases; J trimming: 5 bases; junction bases outside the gene matches: 5. Germline assignment: CDR1 SNHLY and CDR2 FYNNEI. The CDR3 spans 14 residues. For Graves' hyperthyroidism to be stable, ophthalmopathy could not progress within 18 months. Diagnostic assessment was based on clinical symptoms, serum thyroxine and TRAb, thyroid ultrasound and orbital computed tomography. About 10 ml fresh peripheral blood yielded the PBMCs. RNA transcripts served as the template for amplifying TCR beta CDR3 regions. The TCR CDR3 was amplified in a first-round RT-PCR using the HTBI primer set. MiXCR was run by TCRdb on the multiplex PCR reads, yielding one entry per CDR3 protein. In the table there are 600,000 to 800,000 distinct CDR3 sequences, around 40% of which are singletons.

The sample consisted of blood. The sequence was collected from a woman aged 35 to 49 with Graves' hyperthyroidism. V is TRBV2 and J is TRBJ1-5; the match to TRBD1 covers 8 bases. The CDR3 here is CASSRQGADQPQHF. CDR3 in DNA: TGTGCCAGCAGTAGGCAGGGGGCAGATCAGCCCCAGCATTTT.